These 7 T cell receptor beta chains were sequenced from one sample in a study of tumor-infiltrating lymphocytes in primary liver carcinoma (dated by TCRdb to about 2017). Total RNA and DNA were co-extracted without cell sorting from around 20-30 mg of bulk tissue using the AllPrep DNA/RNA mini kit. The data were produced on an Illumina HiSeq 2500. Using a constant-region primer and ProtoScript II reverse transcriptase, TCRbeta-specific cDNA was reverse-transcribed from around 520 ng total RNA. Three nested multiplex PCR rounds, following a slightly modified ARM-PCR procedure, were used to build the TCRbeta libraries. Each of the first two PCR rounds ran for about 10 cycles and used multiplex TRBV1-TRBV30 forward primers together with a Cbeta reverse primer. TCRdb redid the processing of the public reads, applying fastp at Q25 and MiXCR, and retained in-frame beta chains. CDR3 protein sequences are deduplicated, and each keeps its most common genes and DNA. The sample table shows some 180,000 distinct CDR3 sequences, and just under 85% are seen once. 15% to 20% of the sample rests with the top ten.

The sequencing sample was made of tumor tissue from primary liver carcinoma. The source is a man aged 35 to 55 with primary liver carcinoma and hepatitis B virus infection.

Comments on this clonotype: One junction end does not reproduce the germline sequence, and a read error may be involved. The chain carries TRBV5-5 and TRBJ2-1, with 14 positions matching TRBD2. Germline lookup yields CDR1 SGHKS and CDR2 YYEKEE (reference sequence). CDR3 length: 16 amino acids. Here the CDR3 reads CASNLEWTSGGNEQFF. CDR3 DNA: TGTGCCAGCAACTTGGAATGGACTAGCGGGGGGAATGAGCAGTTCTTC. The full variable domain, its missing parts supplied by reference TRBV5-5 and TRBJ2-1, is DAGVTQSPTHLIKTRGQQVTLRCSPISGHKSVSWYQQVLGQGPQFIFQYYEKEERGRGNFPDRFSARQFPNYSSELNVNALLLGDSALYLCASNLEWTSGGNEQFFGPGTRLTVL.

A remark on this clonotype: Compared with germline, one end of the junction differs, possibly owing to a read error. The chain recombines TRBV12-3 or TRBV12-4 with TRBJ1-1; TRBD1 matches at 10 bases. The length of the CDR3 is 15 residues. In DNA form, the CDR3 reads TGTGCCAGCAGTAGACCGGGACAGGGGAACATTGAAGCTATCTTT. Translated, it gives CASSRPGQGNIEAIF.

The chain carries TRBV11-2 and TRBJ2-6; the D is unclear. The V gene's germline CDR1 is SGHAT and CDR2 FQNNGV. The CDR3 consists of 15 residues. CDR3 DNA sequence: TGTGTCACCCAGTGGCCGCCCTCTGGGGCCAACGTCCTGACTTTC. It yields the protein CVTQWPPSGANVLTF.

A word on this clonotype: This CDR3 is missing its conserved last phenylalanine or tryptophan, likely due to a read error. CDR3: CTSSYYGPGEQYY. The CDR3 coding sequence is TGTACCAGCAGTTACTATGGGCCAGGAGAGCAGTACTAC. V usage is TRBV6-2 or TRBV6-3 and J usage is TRBJ2-7; D unresolved. Germline V gene data show CDR1 as MNHEY and CDR2 as SVGEGT. This CDR3 is built from 13 residues.

This clonotype was counted many times. The chain carries TRBV6-5 and TRBJ1-5; D not certain. Germline values: CDR1 MNHEY, CDR2 SVGAGI. The CDR3 is 12 residues long. V dropped 7 bases and J dropped 3 bases, with 7 bases sitting between them. The DNA for the CDR3 is TGTGCCAGCAACGACCCCAATCAGCCCCAGCATTTT. Translation: CASNDPNQPQHF.

Regarding this clonotype: The junction shows a germline mismatch at one end, possibly a read error. This chain connects TRBV4-1 to TRBJ2-2, with 7 bases that match TRBD2. The CDR3 is 15 amino acids. Germline-derived CDR1 and CDR2 are MGHRA and YSYEKL. CDR3 protein: CASSLQGEGSGELLF. The CDR3 bases are TGCGCCAGCAGCCTCCAAGGGGAGGGCTCCGGGGAGCTGTTATTT.

In this sample, this clonotype turned up once. It is likely a read error, because the conserved phenylalanine at the end of the CDR3 is missing. It is unclear where the CDR3 begins or ends on the DNA, so no DNA is shown, and the CDR3 is as TCRdb lists it. V gene TRBV29-1 combines with J gene TRBJ2-4; the D call in the table, TRBD1, was not verified against the DNA. The germline CDR1 and CDR2 sequences are SQVTM and ANQGSEA. The length of the CDR3 is 13 amino acids, counting both ends. The CDR3 spells CSVTDRWGNIEYC.